This TCR beta chain was identified in a study of vaccination and CD4 T cells after COVID-19. Study-level background: Mild disease affected under ten convalescent patients and severe disease one, all SARS-CoV-2 positive by nasal swab PCR. Recovered patients in the cohort numbered six men and four women, two of them Hispanic.

Sequenced with the Oncomine TCR Beta short-read assay was DNA taken from cultured CD4+ T cells. TCRdb reprocessed the PCR reads via MiXCR and lists one record per CDR3 protein. Of some 18,000 distinct CDR3 sequences detected, around 45% appear once; the ten largest clones hold approximately 6.6%. This clonotype has a handful of counts. Its specificity is not known. The CDR3 is 15 residues long. V was cut by 6 bases and J by 0 bases, with 15 bases left in between. The germline V gene encodes CDR1 MNHNS and CDR2 SASEGT. Treatment reported: roughly ten-day PBMC culture with coronavirus spike peptide pools or control peptides (ViraFEST assay). T cells were expanded with peptide pools, and expanded clonotypes were identified by TCR sequencing. Cultures used some 2 million PBMCs per well, 10 IU/ml IL-2 and 8.5 to 10 ug/ml peptides.

The TCR was taken from a human donor who had recovered from COVID-19. The V call is TRBV6-1, the J call TRBJ2-7; D perhaps matches TRBD2 (6 bases). The source was CD4+ T cells from blood, cultured in vitro, collected after SARS-CoV-2 vaccination. This CDR3 is CASSGDSLPSYEQYF. The CDR3 DNA is TGTGCCAGCAGCGGGGACTCCCTCCCCTCCTACGAGCAGTACTTC.